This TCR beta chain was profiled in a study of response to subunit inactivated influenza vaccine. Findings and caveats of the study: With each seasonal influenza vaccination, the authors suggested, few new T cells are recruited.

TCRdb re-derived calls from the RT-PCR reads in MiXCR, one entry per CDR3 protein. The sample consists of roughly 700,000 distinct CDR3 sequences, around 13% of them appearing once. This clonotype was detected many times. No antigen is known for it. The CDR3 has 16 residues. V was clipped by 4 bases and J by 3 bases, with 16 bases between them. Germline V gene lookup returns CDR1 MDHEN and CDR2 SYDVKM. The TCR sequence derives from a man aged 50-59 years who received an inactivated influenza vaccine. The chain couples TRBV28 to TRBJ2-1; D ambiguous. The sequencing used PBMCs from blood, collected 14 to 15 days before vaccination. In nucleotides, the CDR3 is TGTGCCAGCAGTTCCCCCGCCGCGGCCTACTACAATGAGCAGTTCTTC. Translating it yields CASSSPAAAYYNEQFF.